The 21 T cell receptor beta chains presented below share a single source sample, sequenced in a study of blood T cell repertoires in COVID-19. The protocol was immunoSEQ multiplex PCR, while the TCRdb copy is restricted to in-frame clones and leaves out a portion. The data contain about 140,000 clones, roughly 76% of them singletons. The sequenced sample consisted of peripheral blood. The receptors derive from an older man with acute or convalescent COVID-19.

The chain has TRBV7-9 and TRBJ2-5; D remains unclear. The CDR3 runs 13 residues. Trimming took off 1 base at V and 4 bases at J, with 7 bases between the two ends. CDR1 and CDR2 from the germline V gene are SEHNR and FQNEAQ (reference sequence). The CDR3 sequence is CASSLEPRETQYF. The CDR3 DNA reads as TGTGCCAGCAGCTTAGAACCCAGAGAGACCCAGTACTTC.

The chain combines TRBV3-1 (or the pseudogene TRBV3-2) with TRBJ2-3; TRBD2 agrees at 9 bases. The CDR3 consists of 16 residues. Germline CDR1 LGHDT, CDR2 YNNKEL (reference sequence). V lost 4 bases and J lost 6; bases outside the gene matches: 11. CDR3 region: CASSLFSGGPGDTQYF. The CDR3 DNA reads TGTGCCAGCAGCCTCTTTAGCGGGGGCCCGGGGGATACGCAGTATTTT.

For this clone: The junction departs from germline at one end; a sequencing error may be responsible. The chain joins TRBV19 to TRBJ2-2, with a weak D call TRBD1 (7 bases). Germline assignment: CDR1 LNHDA and CDR2 SQIVND (reference sequence). The CDR3 runs 15 residues. CDR3 nucleotides: TGTGCCAGCAGTACGACAGGGACTAACACCGGGGAGCTGTTTTTT. This translates into CASSTTGTNTGELFF.

This clone came up a few times. The genes are TRBV29-1 and TRBJ1-1; D remains ambiguous. Between the trimmed V and J ends, which lost 2 bases and 6 bases, there was a span of 7 bases. This CDR3 comprises 11 residues. CDR1 SQVTM and CDR2 ANQGSEA come from the germline V gene. CDR3 loop: CSVESRPEAFF. CDR3 DNA: TGCAGCGTTGAATCCAGGCCTGAAGCTTTCTTT. Combining the CDR3 with reference TRBV29-1 and TRBJ1-1 gives the whole variable domain SAVISQKPSRDICQRGTSLTIQCQVDSQVTMMFWYRQQPGQSLTLIATANQGSEATYESGFVIDKFPISRPNLTFSTLTVSNMSPEDSSIYLCSVESRPEAFFGQGTRLTVV.

The chain has TRBV7-2 and TRBJ2-3, with TRBD1 matching over 7 bases. The trim removed 0 bases at V and 0 bases at J, leaving 9 bases unmatched. Germline CDR1 SGHTA, CDR2 FQGNSA. The CDR3 loop spans 18 amino acids. In DNA form, the CDR3 reads TGTGCCAGCAGCTTAGCCGGACAGGAACCAATTAGCACAGATACGCAGTATTTT. Translated, it gives CASSLAGQEPISTDTQYF.

The chain employs TRBV3-1 (or the pseudogene TRBV3-2) and TRBJ1-1, with D unclear. The CDR3 has 11 residues. Deletions cut 6 bases from V and 4 bases from J, with 6 bases between. Looked up from germline, CDR1 is LGHDT and CDR2 is YNNKEL (reference sequence). CDR3 protein: CASREGTEAFF. The CDR3 DNA reads as TGTGCCAGCAGGGAGGGCACTGAAGCTTTCTTT.

This clone was detected only a few times. The chain carries TRBV7-9 and TRBJ2-7; no clear D gene. This CDR3 has 13 amino acids. Trimming cost V 5 bases and J 4 bases, with 12 bases left between them. CDR1 SEHNR and CDR2 FQNEAQ come from the germline V gene (reference sequence). The DNA of the CDR3 is TGTGCCAGCAGCCGTGGAGATACGTACGAGCAGTACTTC. Its translation is CASSRGDTYEQYF.

This chain links TRBV3-1 (or the pseudogene TRBV3-2) with TRBJ1-4; D might be TRBD1 (5 bases). The CDR3 is 12 amino acids. Trimming left V 6 bases short and J 4 bases short, with 6 bases between. Germline V gives CDR1 LGHDT, CDR2 YNNKEL (reference sequence). The chain's CDR3 is CASRTVNEKLFF. The CDR3 DNA follows: TGTGCCAGCAGGACAGTTAATGAAAAACTGTTTTTT.

This rearrangement joins TRBV6-5 to TRBJ2-1; 7 nucleotides align to TRBD1. The germline V gene has CDR1 MNHEY and CDR2 SVGAGI. This CDR3 spans 11 amino acids. Trimming cost V 6 bases and J 9 bases; bases outside gene matches: 2. The CDR3 bases are TGTGCCAGCAGCCCAGGGGGTGAGCAGTTCTTC. It codes for CASSPGGEQFF.

This clone appeared a few times. The chain recombines TRBV24-1 with TRBJ2-6, with 7 positions matching TRBD2. The germline CDR1 and CDR2 sequences are KGHDR and SFDVKD. The V segment lost 8 bases and the J segment 0 bases; nucleotides outside the gene matches: 9. The CDR3 is made up of 17 amino acids. The CDR3 loop reads CATMNSGDGSGANVLTF. CDR3 sequence (DNA): TGTGCCACCATGAACAGCGGGGACGGCTCTGGGGCCAACGTCCTGACTTTC.

The chain joins TRBV7-9 to TRBJ2-5; TRBD2 matches 10 bases. Germline V gene lookup returns CDR1 SEHNR and CDR2 FQNEAQ (reference sequence). V lost 5 bases and J lost 0; bases outside the gene matches: 6. The CDR3 has 16 amino acids. CDR3 sequence: CASSPIAGGHQETQYF. The CDR3 DNA is TGTGCCAGCAGCCCCATAGCGGGGGGCCACCAAGAGACCCAGTACTTC. The whole variable domain, filled in from reference TRBV7-9 and TRBJ2-5, reads DTGVSQNPRHKITKRGQNVTFRCDPISEHNRLYWYRQTLGQGPEFLTYFQNEAQLEKSRLLSDRFSAERPKGSFSTLEIQRTEQGDSAMYLCASSPIAGGHQETQYFGPGTRLLVL.

This chain links TRBV24-1 with TRBJ2-1; perhaps TRBD1 as D (6 bases). The V gene's germline CDR1 is KGHDR and CDR2 SFDVKD. Deletions cut 1 base from V and 8 bases from J, with 17 bases between. This CDR3 has 16 residues. The CDR3 DNA is TGTGCCACCAGTGATTTCGGGGAAAACAGGGTCGATGAGCAGTTCTTC. It translates to CATSDFGENRVDEQFF.

The CDR3 nucleotides read TGTGCCAGCAGCCCCCGACTAACAGATACGCAGTATTTT. This gives the protein CASSPRLTDTQYF. The chain employs TRBV7-2 and TRBJ2-3, with D perhaps TRBD2 (5 bases). The CDR3 runs 13 residues. Per germline, CDR1 SGHTA and CDR2 FQGNSA. The V and J ends lost 5 bases and 3 bases respectively, with 9 bases between them.

This clone has only one observation. The CDR3 DNA is TGTGCCACCGGCGTGGGACAGGGCTCCTACGAGCAGTACTTC. It codes for CATGVGQGSYEQYF. This chain connects TRBV10-3 to TRBJ2-7; 9 bases match TRBD1. The V segment lost 10 bases and the J segment 0 bases; nucleotides outside the gene matches: 7. Germline CDR1 ENHRY, CDR2 SYGVKD. This CDR3 comprises 14 residues.

V is TRBV10-3 and J is TRBJ1-1, with 12 bases fitting TRBD1. Trimming removed 10 bases from V and 3 bases from J; junction bases left unmatched: 15. Germline CDR1 reads ENHRY; CDR2 reads SYGVKD. This CDR3 is 17 amino acids long. The CDR3 protein is CATRRPGQGARYTEAFF. In DNA form, the CDR3 reads TGTGCCACCCGAAGGCCGGGACAGGGGGCGCGGTACACTGAAGCTTTCTTT.

The chain couples TRBV6-6 to TRBJ2-2, with TRBD1 identical over 7 bases. The CDR3 has 16 amino acids. Germline lookup yields CDR1 MNHNY and CDR2 SVGAGI (reference sequence). Germline trimming cut 8 bases from V and 7 bases from J; bases unmatched to any gene: 16. The CDR3 DNA reads as TGTGCCAGCCGGACAGGATCGGGGTTAAGGGTCGGGGAGCTGTTTTTT. It is translated as CASRTGSGLRVGELFF.

The chain joins TRBV30 to TRBJ1-3; D is unresolved. Germline values: CDR1 GTSNPN, CDR2 SVGIG (reference sequence). Trimming shortened V by 0 bases and J by 0 bases, and 9 bases separated the two germline ends. This CDR3 has 15 amino acids. The CDR3 region has the DNA TGTGCCTGGAGTGTTGGCTCCAGCTCTGGAAACACCATATATTTT. Protein: CAWSVGSSSGNTIYF.

The chain couples TRBV4-3 to TRBJ2-2; 9 nucleotides agree with TRBD1. V was pared by 6 bases and J by 5 bases, with 7 bases of the junction left unmatched. The CDR3 has 15 amino acids. Per germline, CDR1 LGHNA and CDR2 YSLEER. The CDR3 is CASSPDRGMTGELFF. CDR3 bases: TGCGCCAGCAGTCCGGACAGGGGAATGACCGGGGAGCTGTTTTTT.

This clone was detected once. This chain links TRBV3-1 (or the pseudogene TRBV3-2) with TRBJ2-3; weak D call: TRBD2 (6 bases). Deletions cut 4 bases from V and 2 bases from J, with 10 bases between. The CDR3 loop spans 14 amino acids. The germline V gene encodes CDR1 LGHDT and CDR2 YNNKEL (reference sequence). The CDR3, as DNA: TGTGCCAGCAGCCGTGGACTATCCACAGATACGCAGTATTTT. Translated, it gives CASSRGLSTDTQYF.

This clone appeared a few times. This chain uses TRBV7-2 with TRBJ1-6; D remains unclear. This CDR3 is built from 14 residues. CDR1 is SGHTA and CDR2 is FQGNSA in the germline V gene. Between the trimmed V and J ends, which lost 3 bases and 2 bases, there was a span of 5 bases. CDR3 in amino acids: CASSFFAYNSPLHF. CDR3 DNA sequence: TGTGCCAGCAGCTTTTTCGCCTATAATTCACCCCTCCACTTT.

V is TRBV12-5 and J is TRBJ2-1; TRBD1 matches 9 bases. The V gene's germline CDR1 is LGHNT and CDR2 FRNRAP. This CDR3 spans 15 amino acids. Trimming cost V 5 bases and J 7 bases; bases outside gene matches: 9. CDR3 in DNA: TGTGCTAGTGGTCCCGGGACAGGGACTTTGAATGAGCAGTTCTTC. Amino acids: CASGPGTGTLNEQFF.